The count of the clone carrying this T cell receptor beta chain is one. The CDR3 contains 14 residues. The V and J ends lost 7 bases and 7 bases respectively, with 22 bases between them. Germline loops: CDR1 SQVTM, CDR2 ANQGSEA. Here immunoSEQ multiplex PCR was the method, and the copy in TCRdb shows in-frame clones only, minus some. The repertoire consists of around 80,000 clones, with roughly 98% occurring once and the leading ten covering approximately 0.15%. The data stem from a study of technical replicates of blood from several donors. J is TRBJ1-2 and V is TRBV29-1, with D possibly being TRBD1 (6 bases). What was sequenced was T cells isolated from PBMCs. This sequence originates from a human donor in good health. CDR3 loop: CSGSRQAGYSGYTF. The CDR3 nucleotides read TGCAGCGGATCGAGACAGGCTGGTTACTCTGGCTACACCTTC.